The TCR beta chain described here comes from a study of cytomegalovirus exposure and HLA in healthy donors. It was with 60 Vbeta and 13 Jbeta primers that the PCR ran. Sequencing used immunoSEQ multiplex PCR; TCRdb keeps in-frame clones, though not all of them. Here the sample spans 200,000 to 250,000 clones, 75% to 80% being singletons. V was pared by 4 bases and J by 7 bases, with 11 bases between. From germline, CDR1 is SQVTM and CDR2 ANQGSEA. This CDR3 is built from 11 residues. This clonotype was obtained from a man younger than 30 in good health and CMV-seronegative. The rearrangement uses TRBV29-1 and TRBJ2-7, with D possibly being TRBD1 (5 bases). Sequences were obtained from PBMCs. For the CDR3, the DNA is TGCAGCGTTGTAACAGGCGGAGAGCAGTACTTC. Amino acid sequence: CSVVTGGEQYF.